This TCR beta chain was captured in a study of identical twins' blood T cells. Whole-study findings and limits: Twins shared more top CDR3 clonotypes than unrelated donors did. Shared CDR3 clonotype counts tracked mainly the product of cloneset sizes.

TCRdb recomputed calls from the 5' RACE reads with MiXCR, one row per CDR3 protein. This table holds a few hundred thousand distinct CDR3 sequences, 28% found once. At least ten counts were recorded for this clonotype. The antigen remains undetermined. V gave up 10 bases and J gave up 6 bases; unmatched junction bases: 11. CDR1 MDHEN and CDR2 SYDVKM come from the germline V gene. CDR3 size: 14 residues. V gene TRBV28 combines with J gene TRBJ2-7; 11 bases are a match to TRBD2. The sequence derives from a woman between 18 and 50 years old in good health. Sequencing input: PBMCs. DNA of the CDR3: TGTGCCATCCTAGCGGGGGGCCCACCTCCCGAGCAGTACTTC. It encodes CAILAGGPPPEQYF.